Below are 17 T cell receptor beta chains sequenced from a single sample in a study of T cells after yellow fever vaccination. Via MiXCR, TCRdb re-called the 5' RACE reads, giving one row per CDR3 protein. The data hold approximately 160,000 distinct CDR3 sequences, with approximately 9.9% observed a single time. Sequenced material: CD8+ T cells sorted from PBMCs, taken 45 days after the yellow fever booster vaccination. All receptors derive from a man aged 18 to 35 who received the YFV17D yellow fever vaccine.

The chain combines TRBV6-5 with TRBJ2-2; 8 nucleotides match TRBD1. Trimming cost V 2 bases and J 6 bases; bases outside gene matches: 5. Germline V gene data show CDR1 as MNHEY and CDR2 as SVGAGI. This CDR3 has 15 residues. CDR3 DNA sequence: TGTGCCAGCAGTTACGACAGGGGTGCCGCCGGGGAGCTGTTTTTT. It encodes CASSYDRGAAGELFF.

This clonotype was detected only a few times. The CDR3 DNA sequence: TGCGCCAGCAGCCAAGGAAGCAGTAATGAGCAGTTCTTC. It specifies CASSQGSSNEQFF. The chain links TRBV4-1 to TRBJ2-1; D unclear. The CDR3 totals 13 residues. V lost 1 base and J 7 bases, leaving 8 bases between the germline ends. Germline lookup yields CDR1 MGHRA and CDR2 YSYEKL.

The chain combines TRBV5-6 with TRBJ1-6, with 8 bases matching TRBD1. From germline, CDR1 is SGHDT and CDR2 YYEEEE. The trim removed 3 bases at V and 7 bases at J, leaving 6 bases unmatched. The CDR3 is 15 amino acids. CDR3 residues: CASSSPGQANSPLHF. As DNA, the CDR3 is TGTGCCAGCAGCTCACCGGGACAGGCGAATTCACCCCTCCACTTT.

This clonotype has a count of ten or more. This CDR3 is CASSYSTAAGMNSPLHF. The DNA of the CDR3 is TGTGCCAGCAGTTACTCTACAGCCGCAGGCATGAATTCACCCCTCCACTTT. V and J are TRBV6-5 and TRBJ1-6, with D unclear. The CDR3 has 17 residues. The V gene's germline CDR1 is MNHEY and CDR2 SVGAGI. V was shortened by 0 bases and J by 7 bases, with 16 bases between the two germline ends.

There are a few counts of this clonotype. The chain combines TRBV27 with TRBJ1-2, with TRBD1 matching 7 bases. Germline trimming cut 5 bases from V and 0 bases from J; bases unmatched to any gene: 12. Germline loops: CDR1 MNHEY, CDR2 SMNVEV (reference sequence). This CDR3 spans 17 amino acids. DNA of the CDR3: TGTGCCAGCAGTCCGAACCACCTGACAGGGTCTAACTATGGCTACACCTTC. Its protein is CASSPNHLTGSNYGYTF.

The J gene is TRBJ1-5, the V gene TRBV19; 7 bases are a match to TRBD1. Trimming at V came to 6 bases and at J to 6 bases, leaving 11 bases not matched to a gene. The CDR3 consists of 15 residues. Germline V gene sequence: CDR1 LNHDA, CDR2 SQIVND (reference sequence). This CDR3 reads CASSSDREAFQPQHF. The CDR3 nucleotides are TGTGCCAGTAGCAGCGACAGGGAAGCATTTCAGCCCCAGCATTTT.

In its sample, this clonotype was seen a few times. The chain recombines TRBV7-9 with TRBJ2-5, with TRBD1 matching 7 bases. After removal of 8 bases from V and 0 bases from J, the junction contained 9 bases not matched to a gene. Germline V CDR1 and CDR2: SEHNR, FQNEAQ (reference sequence). CDR3 length: 15 amino acids. The CDR3 sequence: CASALTGRYQETQYF. CDR3 coding DNA: TGTGCCAGCGCCCTGACAGGGAGATACCAAGAGACCCAGTACTTC.

The chain uses TRBV6-5 and TRBJ2-1; 10 bases agree with TRBD1. V was clipped by 0 bases and J by 9 bases; unmatched bases: 5. CDR1 and CDR2 from the germline V gene are MNHEY and SVGAGI. The CDR3 covers 15 residues. CDR3 loop: CASSYSGTGVVEQFF. The DNA for the CDR3 is TGTGCCAGCAGTTACTCTGGGACAGGGGTTGTTGAGCAGTTCTTC.

This clonotype was counted only a few times. The chain has TRBV7-6 and TRBJ2-7; 12 bases fit TRBD2. The length of the CDR3 is 23 residues. CDR1 is SGHVS, CDR2 FNYEAQ, per germline. V gave up 1 base and J gave up 6 bases; unmatched junction bases: 28. The CDR3 DNA follows: TGTGCCAGCAGCTTAGGCGGAACTAGCGGGGGGCAAAAGACCATATACACGACGGGCGAGCAGTACTTC. It translates to CASSLGGTSGGQKTIYTTGEQYF.

This clonotype was counted ten times or more. V gene TRBV9 combines with J gene TRBJ2-2; TRBD2 matches at 8 bases. The germline CDR1 and CDR2 sequences are SGDLS and YYNGEE. With V trimmed by 4 bases and J by 0 bases, 5 bases remained unmatched. CDR3 size: 16 residues. The CDR3 spells CASSHPAGANTGELFF. CDR3 nucleotide sequence: TGTGCCAGCAGCCACCCAGCGGGGGCGAACACCGGGGAGCTGTTTTTT.

This clonotype was counted a few times. This chain links TRBV9 with TRBJ2-5; maybe TRBD1 (8 bases). Germline V gives CDR1 SGDLS, CDR2 YYNGEE. The CDR3 sequence is 21 residues long. Trimming shortened V by 4 bases and J by 6 bases, and 37 bases separated the two germline ends. The CDR3 region is CASSPYPGTGLVAGFGKTQYF. In nucleotides, the CDR3 is TGTGCCAGCAGCCCCTATCCCGGGACAGGCCTCGTAGCGGGTTTCGGGAAGACCCAGTACTTC.

V and J are TRBV27 and TRBJ1-5; D remains unclear. The CDR3 is made up of 16 amino acids. Germline V gives CDR1 MNHEY, CDR2 SMNVEV (reference sequence). The V and J ends lost 6 bases and 1 base respectively, with 16 bases between them. Written as DNA, the CDR3 is TGTGCCAGCAGCTTGGTACCCATGGTGAGCAATCAGCCCCAGCATTTT. Protein: CASSLVPMVSNQPQHF.

This clonotype was observed a few times. The J gene is TRBJ2-1, the V gene TRBV4-3; TRBD2 matches at 9 bases. This CDR3 region has 16 residues. Trimming at V came to 0 bases and at J to 7 bases, leaving 7 bases not matched to a gene. Looked up from germline, CDR1 is LGHNA and CDR2 is YSLEER. The CDR3 bases are TGCGCCAGCAGCCAAGATTGGGCGGGGGGGCATAATGAGCAGTTCTTC. Translated: CASSQDWAGGHNEQFF.

This clonotype occurred a few times. The CDR3 DNA is TGCGCCAGCAGTCAAAGAAGGGATGTGAGTGAAAAACTGTTTTTT. Protein sequence: CASSQRRDVSEKLFF. The V gene is TRBV23-1, the J gene TRBJ1-4; D gene ambiguous. TRBV23-1 has ORF status, its function being uncertain. Trimming stripped 2 bases from V and 7 bases from J, with 14 bases between. The CDR3 extends over 15 amino acids.

CDR3 sequence (DNA): TGTGCCAGCAGTCCGGAAGGACAGGGGGCCTACGAGCAGTACGTC. It translates to CASSPEGQGAYEQYV. The V and J genes are TRBV27 and TRBJ2-7, with 10 bases matching TRBD1. The CDR3 spans 15 residues. Germline CDR1 is MNHEY and CDR2 is SMNVEV (reference sequence). After removal of 5 bases from V and 2 bases from J, the junction contained 6 bases not matched to a gene.

The rearrangement links TRBV7-9 to TRBJ1-1; possible D gene TRBD1, 6 bases. Germline assignment: CDR1 SEHNR and CDR2 FQNEAQ (reference sequence). The CDR3 runs to 15 residues. Trimming removed 5 bases at V and 2 bases at J, with 15 bases between. CDR3 residues: CASSPYPDSNTEAFF. The CDR3 bases are TGTGCCAGCAGCCCATACCCGGACAGCAACACTGAAGCTTTCTTT. Filled out from reference TRBV7-9 and TRBJ1-1, the complete variable domain reads DTGVSQNPRHKITKRGQNVTFRCDPISEHNRLYWYRQTLGQGPEFLTYFQNEAQLEKSRLLSDRFSAERPKGSFSTLEIQRTEQGDSAMYLCASSPYPDSNTEAFFGQGTRLTVV.

This clonotype came up many times. V is TRBV6-4 and J is TRBJ2-3; TRBD2 aligns across 13 bases. The CDR3 loop spans 17 amino acids. Germline V gene data show CDR1 as MRHNA and CDR2 as SNTAGT. The trim removed 0 bases at V and 1 base at J, leaving 1 base unmatched. The CDR3 sequence is CASSDSTSGGGTDTQYF. The CDR3, as DNA: TGTGCCAGCAGTGACTCTACTAGCGGGGGGGGCACAGATACGCAGTATTTT.